The clone carrying this T cell receptor beta chain showed up just a few times. The antigen remains undetermined. This sample is part of a study of Graves' ophthalmopathy and Graves' hyperthyroidism. Whole-study findings and limits: Most expanded thyroid clonotypes above 0.001 frequency also appeared in blood.

Ophthalmopathy not arising within 18 months of follow-up defined hyperthyroidism as stable. Patients in the hyperthyroidism group, adults aged 18 to 65, were newly diagnosed, under 2 months' duration. If patients had other autoimmune diseases, uncontrolled infections, pregnancy or lactation, they were excluded. The germline CDR1 and CDR2 sequences are MNHEY and SMNVEV (reference sequence). The trim removed 5 bases at V and 3 bases at J, leaving 10 bases unmatched. The CDR3 consists of 16 residues. Amplification from RNA transcripts yielded the TCR beta CDR3 regions. HTBI primers primed a first-round RT-PCR, and a second-round multiplex PCR followed. From the multiplex PCR reads, TCRdb called clonotypes with MiXCR, one entry per CDR3 protein. The table includes roughly 380,000 distinct CDR3 sequences, 15% to 19% detected once.

The specimen sequenced was peripheral blood. V and J are TRBV27 and TRBJ2-7; 10 bases line up with TRBD2. This TCR came from a woman aged 18-35 years with stable Graves' hyperthyroidism. The DNA of the CDR3 is TGTGCCAGCAGTAGCCTAGGGACTAGCGAAGTCTACGAGCAGTACTTC. It translates to CASSSLGTSEVYEQYF.